Presented here are 18 T cell receptor beta chains from one specimen sequenced in a study of PD-L1 blockade in urothelial cancer. This sample's time point: peripheral blood 6 weeks after treatment start. Clones were read by immunoSEQ multiplex PCR, and TCRdb kept only the in-frame ones, dropping some. The table lists 15,000 to 20,000 clones, under 85% of them singletons. Source: PBMCs, taken around atezolizumab (anti-PD-L1) treatment. The receptors were sampled from a man aged 50-59 years with urothelial cancer.

The chain carries TRBV18 and TRBJ2-1; 8 positions match TRBD2. With 5 bases clipped from V and 7 bases from J, the junction kept 4 bases outside the gene matches. This CDR3 comprises 13 residues. Germline assignment: CDR1 KGHSH and CDR2 LQKENI. The CDR3 protein is CASSTGLENEQFF. The CDR3 DNA is TGTGCCAGCTCAACGGGACTAGAAAATGAGCAGTTCTTC. The full variable domain, completed using reference TRBV18 and TRBJ2-1, is NAGVMQNPRHLVRRRGQEARLRCSPMKGHSHVYWYRQLPEEGLKFMVYLQKENIIDESGMPKERFSAEFPKEGPSILRIQQVVRGDSAAYFCASSTGLENEQFFGPGTRLTVL.

The chain uses TRBV5-1 and TRBJ1-5; D is possibly TRBD1 (6 bases). Trimming pared 0 bases from V and 3 bases from J, leaving 13 bases between. Germline V CDR1 and CDR2: SGHRS, YFSETQ. CDR3 length: 16 amino acids. This CDR3 reads CASSLDGRGSNQPQHF. CDR3 in DNA: TGCGCCAGCAGCTTGGACGGCAGGGGCTCCAATCAGCCCCAGCATTTT.

This chain uses TRBV28 with TRBJ1-6; D may be TRBD1 (6 bases). V gave up 3 bases and J gave up 5 bases, with 8 bases separating them. The CDR3 runs 14 residues. From germline, CDR1 is MDHEN and CDR2 SYDVKM. This CDR3 is CASSFGQNNSPLHF. For the CDR3, the DNA is TGTGCCAGCAGTTTCGGACAGAATAATTCACCCCTCCACTTT.

The gene calls are TRBV6-4 and TRBJ1-2; the match to TRBD1 covers 8 bases. In germline, CDR1 is MRHNA, CDR2 SNTAGT. This CDR3 is 15 amino acids long. J was trimmed by 4 bases and V by 3 bases; bases with no gene match: 7. The DNA for the CDR3 is TGTGCCAGCAGTGAGGGGGGGACAGGTTTCTATGGCTACACCTTC. This translates into CASSEGGTGFYGYTF.

The chain recombines TRBV9 with TRBJ2-7; 8 bases fit TRBD2. Germline-derived CDR1 and CDR2 are SGDLS and YYNGEE. Trimming at V came to 0 bases and at J to 3 bases, leaving 5 bases not matched to a gene. This CDR3 has 15 residues. The CDR3, as DNA: TGTGCCAGCAGCGTAGGGTTAGCGGGAAACTACGAGCAGTACTTC. It translates to CASSVGLAGNYEQYF.

The chain links TRBV5-1 to TRBJ1-1; D is undetermined. V lost 2 bases and J 6 bases, leaving 11 bases between the germline ends. The CDR3 contains 13 residues. Germline lookup yields CDR1 SGHRS and CDR2 YFSETQ. The CDR3 here is CASSFGSWSEAFF. CDR3 DNA sequence: TGCGCCAGCAGCTTTGGGAGTTGGTCTGAAGCTTTCTTT.

The chain employs TRBV7-6 and TRBJ2-3, with 8 bases aligning to TRBD1. Germline V CDR1 and CDR2: SGHVS, FNYEAQ. This CDR3 comprises 14 residues. The J segment lost 7 bases and the V segment lost 2 bases, leaving 5 bases of the junction unmatched. The CDR3 nucleotides are TGTGCCAGCAGCTTATCCAGGGGGCAAAATACGCAGTATTTT. Translating it yields CASSLSRGQNTQYF.

A single count supports this clone. The chain joins TRBV2 to TRBJ1-5, with 8 bases fitting TRBD1. The CDR3 spans 15 residues. J was trimmed by 4 bases and V by 5 bases; bases with no gene match: 7. The germline V gene has CDR1 SNHLY and CDR2 FYNNEI. CDR3: CASSRGQAKNQPQHF. CDR3 nucleotide sequence: TGTGCCAGCAGTCGGGGACAGGCTAAGAATCAGCCCCAGCATTTT. Full variable domain (rest looked up from reference TRBV2 and TRBJ1-5): EPEVTQTPSHQVTQMGQEVILRCVPISNHLYFYWYRQILGQKVEFLVSFYNNEISEKSEIFDDQFSVERPDGSNFTLKIRSTKLEDSAMYFCASSRGQAKNQPQHFGDGTRLSIL.

The chain employs TRBV6-5 and TRBJ2-3; TRBD2 agrees at 7 bases. With V trimmed by 6 bases and J by 1 base, 4 bases remained unmatched. The CDR3 extends over 14 amino acids. Germline lookup yields CDR1 MNHEY and CDR2 SVGAGI. CDR3 bases: TGTGCCAGCAGGCCTAGCGGAGGCACAGATACGCAGTATTTT. Protein sequence: CASRPSGGTDTQYF.

By share, this clone ranks as medium-sized. The chain is built from TRBV28 and TRBJ2-2; TRBD2 agrees at 10 bases. Per germline, CDR1 MDHEN and CDR2 SYDVKM. With V trimmed by 3 bases and J by 6 bases, 4 bases remained unmatched. The CDR3 runs to 15 residues. Here the CDR3 DNA reads TGTGCCAGCAGTTTGAGCGGGGGGGCCTCCGGGGAGCTGTTTTTT. Its protein is CASSLSGGASGELFF.

This clone was detected only once. The chain links TRBV30 to TRBJ1-4, with no clear D. The length of the CDR3 is 12 residues. Germline CDR1 GTSNPN, CDR2 SVGIG (reference sequence). V dropped 2 bases and J dropped 8 bases, with 9 bases sitting between them. CDR3: CAWSYGYEKLFF. The DNA for the CDR3 is TGTGCCTGGAGTTACGGGTACGAAAAACTGTTTTTT. The whole variable domain, filled in from reference TRBV30 and TRBJ1-4, reads SQTIHQWPATLVQPVGSPLSLECTVEGTSNPNLYWYRQAAGRGLQLLFYSVGIGQISSEVPQNLSASRPQDRQFILSSKKLLLSDSGFYLCAWSYGYEKLFFGSGTQLSVL.

This clone showed up just once. The junction does not match germline at one end; this may be a read error. The rearrangement links TRBV27 to TRBJ1-1, with 7 positions matching TRBD1. CDR1 and CDR2 from the germline V gene are MNHEY and SMNVEV (reference sequence). This CDR3 is 13 amino acids long. The CDR3 protein is CTSRGTVRTEAFF. DNA for the CDR3: TGTACCAGCAGGGGGACAGTTAGGACTGAAGCTTTCTTT.

This clone came up a few times. This rearrangement joins TRBV2 to TRBJ1-2; D is ambiguous. This CDR3 has 15 amino acids. Trimming cost V 4 bases and J 4 bases, with 16 bases left between them. Germline CDR1 and CDR2: SNHLY and FYNNEI. DNA of the CDR3: TGTGCCAGCAGTGGGGTGAGGGAGTCGGGCTATGGCTACACCTTC. As protein: CASSGVRESGYGYTF.

This chain links TRBV2 with TRBJ2-4; the D gene is possibly TRBD1 (7 bases). Germline V gene lookup returns CDR1 SNHLY and CDR2 FYNNEI. Trimming cost V 0 bases and J 4 bases, with 22 bases left between them. The CDR3 loop spans 19 amino acids. The CDR3 loop is CASSEAGSPGGLTKNIQYF. CDR3 bases: TGTGCCAGCAGTGAAGCGGGATCCCCAGGGGGACTTACTAAAAACATTCAGTACTTC.

The V call is TRBV5-1, the J call TRBJ1-6, with 9 bases matching TRBD1. Germline V CDR1 and CDR2: SGHRS, YFSETQ. V was pared by 2 bases and J by 7 bases, with 4 bases of the junction left unmatched. The CDR3 loop spans 15 amino acids. The CDR3 region is CASSLNRGQNSPLHF. For the CDR3, the DNA is TGCGCCAGCAGCTTAAACAGGGGGCAGAATTCACCCCTCCACTTT.

The chain has TRBV7-9 and TRBJ1-4; D ambiguous. The germline V gene encodes CDR1 SEHNR and CDR2 FQNEAQ (reference sequence). Trimming removed 0 bases from V and 7 bases from J, with 12 bases in between. This CDR3 spans 15 amino acids. This chain's CDR3 is CASSLAGVTGEKLFF. DNA for the CDR3: TGTGCCAGCAGCTTAGCCGGGGTTACCGGTGAAAAACTGTTTTTT.

The chain recombines TRBV6-6 with TRBJ2-1; 9 positions agree with TRBD1. Per the germline V gene, CDR1 is MNHNY and CDR2 is SVGAGI (reference sequence). The CDR3 has 15 amino acids. The trim removed 6 bases at V and 3 bases at J, leaving 6 bases unmatched. The CDR3 protein is CASSRGQGSYNEQFF. CDR3 nucleotides: TGTGCCAGCAGCCGGGGACAGGGAAGCTACAATGAGCAGTTCTTC.

V usage is TRBV5-1 and J usage is TRBJ2-1, with 9 bases matching TRBD2. The V gene end was trimmed by 4 bases and the J gene end by 9 bases; junction bases not matched to a gene: 8. Germline lookup yields CDR1 SGHRS and CDR2 YFSETQ. The CDR3 runs 14 residues. The chain's CDR3 is CASSTGTSSGEQFF. The CDR3 region has the DNA TGCGCCAGCAGCACCGGGACTAGCTCTGGTGAGCAGTTCTTC.